This T cell receptor beta chain was captured by sequencing in a study of blood T cells in healthy people across ages (dated by TCRdb to the mid-2010s). In terms of the full investigation: In model experiments, roughly one uniquely barcoded TCR beta cDNA molecule per two T cells was captured by template switching. For two donors (one aged 18 to 30 and one aged 80 or older), the study analyzed two additional independent replicas of 1 million unique cDNA reads from the same blood draw. Donors of different ages were randomly distributed across sequencing lanes to avoid experimental bias. The donors were divided into four age groups: young (average around 16 years), middle-aged (around 37), aged (about 60) and long-lived (around 87). Using deep sequencing normalized with unique cDNA molecular identifiers, the study measured how TCR beta repertoire diversity changes with age.

Donors were under 40 systemically healthy Caucasian individuals from Russia aged about 6 to 100 years. Ten milliliters of peripheral blood were drawn from each donor into EDTA-treated Vacutainer tubes. Ficoll-Paque density-gradient centrifugation was used to isolate PBMCs, with at least 7 million per sample. Total RNA, at least 5.5 micrograms per sample, was extracted from PBMCs with Trizol reagent. For every donor, an aliquot of PBMCs went through flow cytometry to measure the percentages of naive CD45RAhigh/CD27high T cells. General study outcomes and caveats: The percentage of naive T cells measured by flow cytometry correlated strongly with observed TCR beta diversity. Donor CMV infection status was unknown, potentially confounding age-related changes in expanded clonotypes. Compared with the aged group, the long-lived group had more naive CD4+ T cells, fewer expanded clones and increased TCR diversity, a pattern suggesting age selection. Because profiling used bulk unsorted PBMCs, naive and antigen-experienced compartments could not be compared conclusively. As age increased, observed TCR beta diversity per million T cells dropped in a roughly linear way, and a significant reduction was already evident by age 40. Estimates of total diversity based on one million sequenced T cells were regarded as lower bounds and as underestimates.

Library preparation employed 5' RACE. Instrument on record: Illumina HiSeq 2500. A second PCR of about 6 to 11 cycles was run with a J-beta primer mix and a sample-barcoded 5' primer. A template-switch 5' adaptor carrying 12 random nucleotides introduced a unique molecular identifier onto each TCR beta cDNA molecule. At least 2.5 million CDR3-containing paired-end reads were obtained from each sample. All of the RNA was converted into first-strand cDNA using the Mint cDNA synthesis kit, with a TRBC-specific oligonucleotide serving as the primer. Following uracil-DNA glycosylase treatment, all cDNA underwent a first 18-cycle PCR with the universal primers M1SS and BC2_uni_R. Concerning the study's data processing: Normalization of each sample was performed by random selection of 1 million high-quality reads, each carrying a distinct molecular identifier. Instead of being binned into consensus sequences, reads with shared molecular identifiers were discarded. CDR3 identification, clonotype clustering and error correction used MiTCR with a Q25 quality threshold and the strictest error-elimination algorithm. A nonparametric unseen species model with Euler transformation was used to estimate lower-bound total TCR beta diversity. In-frame beta chains were kept once TCRdb had trimmed the public reads at Q25 with fastp and called clones with MiXCR. Every entry covers one CDR3 protein and lists the most common genes and DNA from its rows. TCRdb's processing, not the authors', yielded these V and J calls. In this sample the table shows over a million distinct CDR3 sequences, approximately 59% of which occur a single time. The ten top clones hold 6.5% to 8.5% of the sample.

This clonotype was detected a few times. Its antigen specificity is not known. No base qualities exist here, and no much larger clone lies one base off it. The germline ends are 4 bases apart after V is trimmed by 1 base and J by 1 base. Reading the germline V gene gives CDR1 SGHDN and CDR2 FVKESK. Counted from cysteine to phenylalanine, this CDR3 has 14 amino acids. The kept DNA is CDR3 alone, 42 bases in frame from the first base. The sequence was collected from a man between 18 and 35 years old in good health. Sequenced input: blood. The rearranged segments are TRBV14 and TRBJ2-2; the D gene identity is not certain. At the DNA level, the sequence is TGTGCCAGCAGCCAAGTGGGGAACACCGGGGAGCTGTTTTTT. Its protein reads: CASSQVGNTGELFF.